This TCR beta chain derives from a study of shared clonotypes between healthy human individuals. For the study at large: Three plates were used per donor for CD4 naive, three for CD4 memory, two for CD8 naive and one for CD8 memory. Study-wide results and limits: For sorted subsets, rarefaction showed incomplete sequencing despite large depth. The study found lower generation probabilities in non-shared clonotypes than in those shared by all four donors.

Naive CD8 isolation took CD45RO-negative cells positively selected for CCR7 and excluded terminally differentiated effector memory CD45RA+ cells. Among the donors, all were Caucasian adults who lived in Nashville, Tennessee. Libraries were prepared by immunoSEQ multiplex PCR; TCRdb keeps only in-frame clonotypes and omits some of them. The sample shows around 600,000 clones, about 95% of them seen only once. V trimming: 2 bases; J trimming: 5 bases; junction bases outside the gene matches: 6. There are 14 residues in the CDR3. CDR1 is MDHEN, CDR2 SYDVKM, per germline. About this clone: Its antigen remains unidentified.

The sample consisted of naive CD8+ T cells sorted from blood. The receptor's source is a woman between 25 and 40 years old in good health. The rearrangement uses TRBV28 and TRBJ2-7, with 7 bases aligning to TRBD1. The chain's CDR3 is CASSLQGQPNEQYF. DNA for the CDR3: TGTGCCAGCAGTTTACAGGGACAGCCCAACGAGCAGTACTTC.